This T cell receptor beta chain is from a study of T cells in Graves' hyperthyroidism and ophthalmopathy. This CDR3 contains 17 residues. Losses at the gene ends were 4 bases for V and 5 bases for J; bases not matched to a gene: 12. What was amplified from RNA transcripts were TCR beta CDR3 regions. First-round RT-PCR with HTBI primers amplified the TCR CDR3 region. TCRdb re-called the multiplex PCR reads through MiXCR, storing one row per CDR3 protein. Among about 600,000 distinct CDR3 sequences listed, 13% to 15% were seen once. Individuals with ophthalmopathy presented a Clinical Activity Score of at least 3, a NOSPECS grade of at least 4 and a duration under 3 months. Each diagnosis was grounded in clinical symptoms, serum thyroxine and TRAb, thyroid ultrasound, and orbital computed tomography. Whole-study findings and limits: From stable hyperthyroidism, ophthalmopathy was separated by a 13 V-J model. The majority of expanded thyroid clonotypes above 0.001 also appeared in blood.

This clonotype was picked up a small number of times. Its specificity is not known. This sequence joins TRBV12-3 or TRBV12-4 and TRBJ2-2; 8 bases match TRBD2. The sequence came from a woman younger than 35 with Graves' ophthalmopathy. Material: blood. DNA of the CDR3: TGTGCCAGCAGTTGGGTCTTAAGCGGGAGTCTGACCGGGGAGCTGTTTTTT. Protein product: CASSWVLSGSLTGELFF.